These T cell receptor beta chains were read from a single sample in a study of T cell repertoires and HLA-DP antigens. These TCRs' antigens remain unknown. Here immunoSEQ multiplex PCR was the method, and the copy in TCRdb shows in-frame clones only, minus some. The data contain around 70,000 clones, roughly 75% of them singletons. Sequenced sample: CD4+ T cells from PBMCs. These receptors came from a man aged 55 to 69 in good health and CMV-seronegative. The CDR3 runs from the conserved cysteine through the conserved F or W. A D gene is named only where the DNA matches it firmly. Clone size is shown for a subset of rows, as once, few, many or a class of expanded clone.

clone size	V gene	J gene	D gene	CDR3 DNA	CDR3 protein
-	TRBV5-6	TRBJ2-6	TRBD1	TGTGCCAGCAGCCAGGGGGCCGGGATCTCTGGGGCCAACGTCCTGACTTTC	CASSQGAGISGANVLTF
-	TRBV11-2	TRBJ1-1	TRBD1	TGTGCCAGCAGCTCCGACAGGGACACTGAAGCTTTCTTT	CASSSDRDTEAFF
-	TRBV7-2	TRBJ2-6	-	TGTGCCAGCAGCTTAGGAAGGCCTGGGGCCAACGTCCTGACTTTC	CASSLGRPGANVLTF
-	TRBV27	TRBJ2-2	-	TGTGCCAGCAGTTTGAGGGGATTGGGTACCGGGGAGCTGTTTTTT	CASSLRGLGTGELFF
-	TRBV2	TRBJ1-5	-	TGTGCCAGCAGTGAGATGACAGGAGGGGATCAGCCCCAGCATTTT	CASSEMTGGDQPQHF
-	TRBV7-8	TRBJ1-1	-	TGTGCCAGCAGCATAGTCTTATCGGGGAGCACTGAAGCTTTCTTT	CASSIVLSGSTEAFF
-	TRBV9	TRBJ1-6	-	TGTGCCAGCAGCGTAGACAGCCATAATTCACCCCTCCACTTT	CASSVDSHNSPLHF
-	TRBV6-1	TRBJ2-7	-	TGTGCCACCAACTACGAGCAGTACTTC	CATNYEQYF
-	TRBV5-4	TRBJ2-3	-	TGTGCCAGCAGCTTCGAAATTACCACAGATACGCAGTATTTT	CASSFEITTDTQYF
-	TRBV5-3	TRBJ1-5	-	TGTGCCAGAAGCCTCGGGAGCCCTTATCGGGATCAGCCCCAGCATTTT	CARSLGSPYRDQPQHF
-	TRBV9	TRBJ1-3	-	TGTGCCAGCAGCTACTCAACAGGCAACTCTGGAAACACCATATATTTT	CASSYSTGNSGNTIYF
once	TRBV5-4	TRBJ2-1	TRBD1	TGTGCCAGCAGCTTCCCTTCCGTACAGGGGTATGAGCAGTTCTTC	CASSFPSVQGYEQFF
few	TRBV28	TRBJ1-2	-	TGTGCCAGCCATAGGCAGGGGCAGGGCTACACCTTC	CASHRQGQGYTF
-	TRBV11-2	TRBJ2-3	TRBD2	TGTGCCAGCAGCTTTGAGGGAGCGGGAGGGCGAGATACGCAGTATTTT	CASSFEGAGGRDTQYF
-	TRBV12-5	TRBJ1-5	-	TGTGCTAGTGGTTTGACCGACCGAGGCAATCAGCCCCAGCATTTT	CASGLTDRGNQPQHF
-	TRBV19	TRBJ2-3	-	TGTGCCAGCCAGCCGGGCCGGAATACAGATACGCAGTATTTT	CASQPGRNTDTQYF
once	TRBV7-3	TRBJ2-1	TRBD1	TGTGCCAGCAGCCCGACAGGGTATAACGACGGGGAGCAGTTCTTC	CASSPTGYNDGEQFF
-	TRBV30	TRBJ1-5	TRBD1	TGTGCCTGGAATGACAGGGGGAACGGCAATCAGCCCCAGCATTTT	CAWNDRGNGNQPQHF
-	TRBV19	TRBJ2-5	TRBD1	TGTGCCAGTAGTATTACAGGGGGCTTTGGAGAGACCCAGTACTTC	CASSITGGFGETQYF
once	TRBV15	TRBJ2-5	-	TGTGCCACCAGCAGAGATCCGGGGGGCCGTGAGACCCAGTACTTC	CATSRDPGGRETQYF
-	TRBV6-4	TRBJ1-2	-	TGTGCCAGCAACCCTGAGATTGGGGGGTCGATCTATGGCTACACCTTC	CASNPEIGGSIYGYTF
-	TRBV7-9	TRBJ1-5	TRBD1	TGTGCCAGCAGCCTTGGGACAGGGGGGAGTCAGCCCCAGCATTTT	CASSLGTGGSQPQHF
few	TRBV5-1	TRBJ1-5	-	TGCGCCAGCAGCTTGATGGGAGGCAATCAGCCCCAGCATTTT	CASSLMGGNQPQHF
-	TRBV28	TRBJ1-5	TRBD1	TGTGCCAGCAGGACCGACAGGGGGCGCCAGCCCCAGCATTTT	CASRTDRGRQPQHF
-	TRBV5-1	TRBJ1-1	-	TGCGCCAGCAGCGTGGGGGCCAGTCGGGGGACTGAAGCTTTCTTT	CASSVGASRGTEAFF
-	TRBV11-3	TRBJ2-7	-	TGTGCCAGCAGCTTAGATGAGAGGTTCGAGCAGTACTTC	CASSLDERFEQYF
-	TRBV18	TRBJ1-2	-	TGTGCCAGCTCACCGGAGACCGGCTCTAACTATGGCTACACCTTC	CASSPETGSNYGYTF
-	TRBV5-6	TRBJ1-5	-	TGTGCCAGCAGCTTATGGGGGGAGGTATACAATCAGCCCCAGCATTTT	CASSLWGEVYNQPQHF
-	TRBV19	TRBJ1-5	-	TGTGCCAGTAGTATCGGGGCAAGCAATCAGCCCCAGCATTTT	CASSIGASNQPQHF
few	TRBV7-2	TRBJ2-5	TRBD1	TGTGCCAGCAGCTTATCGGGGACAGGTCAAGAGACCCAGTACTTC	CASSLSGTGQETQYF
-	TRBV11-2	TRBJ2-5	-	TGTGCCAGCAGCTTAACCTTGACCCAAGGGAAAGAGACCCAGTACTTC	CASSLTLTQGKETQYF